A single sample is the source of the 21 T cell receptor beta chains below, sequenced in a study of T cell responses to AZD1222 COVID-19 vaccine. The assay was immunoSEQ multiplex PCR, and TCRdb's table has in-frame clones only and misses some. The sample includes 120,000 to 150,000 clones, 85% to 95% of them seen just once. The sequences come from peripheral blood, collected on day 0 of AZD1222 vaccination. The receptor source for this set is an adult in good health.

The chain recombines TRBV2 with TRBJ1-4, with D possibly matching TRBD1 (5 bases). The length of the CDR3 is 15 residues. Between the trimmed V and J ends, which lost 5 bases and 0 bases, there was a span of 10 bases. Per germline, CDR1 SNHLY and CDR2 FYNNEI. The CDR3 nucleotides read TGTGCCAGCAGTTATGGGGGTGCAACTAATGAAAAACTGTTTTTT. Translation gives CASSYGGATNEKLFF. The full variable domain, with the rest looked up from reference TRBV2 and TRBJ1-4, is EPEVTQTPSHQVTQMGQEVILRCVPISNHLYFYWYRQILGQKVEFLVSFYNNEISEKSEIFDDQFSVERPDGSNFTLKIRSTKLEDSAMYFCASSYGGATNEKLFFGSGTQLSVL.

This sequence joins TRBV16 and TRBJ2-7; 8 positions match TRBD1. The CDR3 is made up of 14 amino acids. CDR1 is KGHSY and CDR2 is FQNENV in the germline V gene. Trimming at V came to 3 bases and at J to 7 bases, leaving 8 bases not matched to a gene. The CDR3 coding sequence is TGTGCCAGCAGCCATAGACAGGGGACATGGGAGCAGTACTTC. Residues: CASSHRQGTWEQYF.

This clone was seen a handful of times. The gene calls are TRBV7-8 and TRBJ2-1; 8 positions match TRBD2. V trimming: 1 base; J trimming: 9 bases; junction bases outside the gene matches: 11. The CDR3 is 16 residues long. Germline CDR1 and CDR2: SGHVS and FQNEAQ. The CDR3 nucleotides are TGTGCCAGCAGCTTAGTATCGAGCGGGAGTTCGGGTGAGCAGTTCTTC. As protein: CASSLVSSGSSGEQFF. The variable domain in full, with the rest retrieved from reference TRBV7-8 and TRBJ2-1, is GAGVSQSPRYKVAKRGQDVALRCDPISGHVSLFWYQQALGQGPEFLTYFQNEAQLDKSGLPSDRFFAERPEGSVSTLKIQRTQQEDSAVYLCASSLVSSGSSGEQFFGPGTRLTVL.

The chain links TRBV29-1 to TRBJ2-1; D is unresolved. This CDR3 has 10 residues. Deletions cut 8 bases from V and 7 bases from J, with 9 bases between. Germline V CDR1 and CDR2: SQVTM, ANQGSEA. CDR3 DNA sequence: TGCAGCACATTCGAAAATGAGCAGTTCTTC. Protein sequence: CSTFENEQFF.

Concerning this clone: Different DNA sequences within this sample yield the same CDR3. This rearrangement joins TRBV29-1 to TRBJ1-4, with TRBD1 matching 7 bases. Germline values: CDR1 SQVTM, CDR2 ANQGSEA. The CDR3 runs to 13 residues. Trimming cost V 0 bases and J 8 bases; bases outside gene matches: 3. Written as DNA, the CDR3 is TGCAGCGTTGAAGACAGGGGGAGGGAAAAACTGTTTTTT. Protein product: CSVEDRGREKLFF.

The V and J genes are TRBV27 and TRBJ2-3, with TRBD2 matching 8 bases. Per germline, CDR1 MNHEY and CDR2 SMNVEV (reference sequence). This CDR3 comprises 18 residues. With V trimmed by 2 bases and J by 3 bases, 13 bases remained unmatched. The DNA of the CDR3 is TGTGCCAGCAGTTTAAGAACCACTAGCGGAGGGGTAACAGATACGCAGTATTTT. Translation: CASSLRTTSGGVTDTQYF.

This rearrangement joins TRBV5-1 to TRBJ2-3; TRBD2 aligns across 8 bases. Trimming at V came to 0 bases and at J to 4 bases, leaving 7 bases not matched to a gene. The CDR3 consists of 16 residues. CDR1 and CDR2 (germline): SGHRS, YFSETQ. CDR3 sequence reads: CASSLAVAGGADTQYF. DNA of the CDR3: TGCGCCAGCAGCTTGGCGGTTGCGGGGGGAGCAGATACGCAGTATTTT.

V and J are TRBV27 and TRBJ1-6; D call uncertain. CDR1 MNHEY and CDR2 SMNVEV come from the germline V gene (reference sequence). Trimming removed 0 bases from V and 10 bases from J, with 13 bases in between. CDR3 length: 15 amino acids. The CDR3 nucleotides read TGTGCCAGCAGTTTATCAGGAGTTCTCAGATCACCCCTCCACTTT. It yields the protein CASSLSGVLRSPLHF.

This rearrangement joins TRBV27 to TRBJ2-2; perhaps TRBD2 as D (6 bases). CDR3 length equals 12 residues. V lost 3 bases to trimming and J lost 7 bases, with 6 bases between them. Germline loops: CDR1 MNHEY, CDR2 SMNVEV (reference sequence). The DNA of the CDR3 is TGTGCCAGCAGTTTGGGGGGCGGGGAGCTGTTTTTT. Amino acid sequence: CASSLGGGELFF.

This clone was seen a single time. The CDR3 DNA reads as TGTGCCAGCAGTCCCGGGACAGGGGGCAATCAGCCCCAGCATTTT. Residues: CASSPGTGGNQPQHF. The J gene is TRBJ1-5, the V gene TRBV6-2 or TRBV6-3; 10 bases match TRBD1. Germline lookup yields CDR1 MNHEY and CDR2 SVGEGT. Trimming took 5 bases from V and 2 from J; bases not matched to a gene: 3. The CDR3 runs 15 residues.

The chain has TRBV7-9 and TRBJ1-2; 7 nucleotides align to TRBD1. From germline, CDR1 is SEHNR and CDR2 FQNEAQ (reference sequence). This CDR3 is built from 15 residues. V dropped 0 bases and J dropped 4; count of bases not matched to a gene: 5. DNA of the CDR3: TGTGCCAGCAGCTTAGCGTCAGGGGGGAGCTATGGCTACACCTTC. Its translation: CASSLASGGSYGYTF.

Here the CDR3 DNA reads TGTGCCAGCAGTTTAAAGGACAGCTCCTACGAGCAGTACTTC. Translating it yields CASSLKDSSYEQYF. V and J are TRBV27 and TRBJ2-7; tentatively, D is TRBD1 (6 bases). Trimming cost V 2 bases and J 0 bases, with 8 bases left between them. Germline CDR1 is MNHEY and CDR2 is SMNVEV (reference sequence). The CDR3 spans 14 residues.

This chain links TRBV18 with TRBJ2-7, with D perhaps matching TRBD2 (5 bases). CDR3 length equals 15 residues. Germline V CDR1 and CDR2: KGHSH, LQKENI. Trimming stripped 2 bases from V and 2 bases from J, with 13 bases between. CDR3 in DNA: TGTGCCAGCTCACCATTCGAGCGGCTTGCCTACGAGCAGTACTTC. It translates to CASSPFERLAYEQYF.

The chain combines TRBV7-2 with TRBJ1-2; a weak D match, TRBD1 (6 bases). The germline gives CDR1 SGHTA, CDR2 FQGNSA. The CDR3 spans 15 residues. With 6 bases removed from V and 4 bases from J, the gap between germline ends came to 18 bases. The CDR3 here is CASRLHPGVPYGYTF. CDR3 in DNA: TGTGCCAGCAGGCTCCACCCAGGGGTTCCCTATGGCTACACCTTC.

This chain connects TRBV9 to TRBJ2-3; D not certain. V was cut by 6 bases and J by 3 bases, with 17 bases left in between. Germline CDR1 SGDLS, CDR2 YYNGEE. The CDR3 covers 15 residues. The CDR3 region is CASTKDASMTDTQYF. CDR3 DNA sequence: TGTGCCAGCACCAAAGACGCTAGTATGACAGATACGCAGTATTTT.

This rearrangement joins TRBV27 to TRBJ1-1; 7 bases are a match to TRBD1. The CDR3 sequence is 16 residues long. Looked up from germline, CDR1 is MNHEY and CDR2 is SMNVEV (reference sequence). Trimming cost V 5 bases and J 1 base; bases outside gene matches: 10. The CDR3 sequence is CASSETGVVRNTEAFF. CDR3 DNA sequence: TGTGCCAGCAGTGAAACAGGGGTGGTGAGGAACACTGAAGCTTTCTTT.

V gene TRBV6-5 combines with J gene TRBJ2-1, with a weak D call TRBD2 (7 bases). Germline V gene data show CDR1 as MNHEY and CDR2 as SVGAGI. The CDR3 is 14 amino acids. The V end was cut by 7 bases, the J end by 9 bases, with 19 bases between. CDR3 sequence (DNA): TGTGCCAGCACCCAAAGAGGGGGGGCGGGTGAGCAGTTCTTC. It is translated as CASTQRGGAGEQFF.

V gene TRBV4-3 combines with J gene TRBJ2-7, with 13 positions matching TRBD2. Germline-derived CDR1 and CDR2 are LGHNA and YSLEER. V dropped 1 base and J dropped 2; count of bases not matched to a gene: 2. CDR3 size: 16 residues. CDR3 protein: CASSQGLAGGTYEQYF. For the CDR3, the DNA is TGCGCCAGCAGCCAAGGACTAGCGGGAGGCACCTACGAGCAGTACTTC.

The chain employs TRBV2 and TRBJ2-6; D possibly matches TRBD1 or TRBD2 (6 bases each). Germline V gives CDR1 SNHLY, CDR2 FYNNEI. This CDR3 is built from 15 residues. V was clipped by 6 bases and J by 2 bases, with 11 bases between them. The CDR3 region is CASRPRGAGANVLTF. The CDR3 nucleotides are TGTGCCAGCAGACCTAGGGGGGCTGGGGCCAACGTCCTGACTTTC. Full variable domain (remainder filled in from reference TRBV2 and TRBJ2-6): EPEVTQTPSHQVTQMGQEVILRCVPISNHLYFYWYRQILGQKVEFLVSFYNNEISEKSEIFDDQFSVERPDGSNFTLKIRSTKLEDSAMYFCASRPRGAGANVLTFGAGSRLTVL.

This chain connects TRBV4-2 to TRBJ2-1; D perhaps matches TRBD1 (6 bases). Germline CDR1 and CDR2: LGHNA and YNFKEQ. The CDR3 contains 15 residues. V was clipped by 4 bases and J by 6 bases, with 16 bases between them. The CDR3 sequence is CASSRDQGFGNEQFF. CDR3 in DNA: TGTGCCAGCAGCCGTGACCAGGGGTTTGGCAATGAGCAGTTCTTC.

This rearrangement joins TRBV10-2 to TRBJ1-4; no firm D call. This CDR3 comprises 12 residues. Trimming cost V 10 bases and J 4 bases, with 10 bases left between them. CDR1 is WSHSY, CDR2 SAAADI, per germline. The CDR3 spells CATSDYNEKLFF. CDR3 bases: TGCGCCACCTCGGATTATAATGAAAAACTGTTTTTT.